A single TCR beta chain is shown here with its context. The data were taken from a study of control samples from healthy donors and cancer patients. Sequencing was performed with immunoSEQ multiplex PCR; in TCRdb, only in-frame clones are kept and a portion is missing. There are about 110,000 clones in the sample; around 80% occur only once, and 6% to 8% lies in the top ten. This CDR3 is 14 amino acids long. Germline CDR1 SGDLS, CDR2 YYNGEE. Trimming took 4 bases from V and 12 from J; bases not matched to a gene: 8. Sequenced: blood. This TCR derives from a man aged 18 to 29 in good health. The gene calls are TRBV9 and TRBJ2-1, with TRBD2 identical over 12 bases. The CDR3 spells CASSLGTSGYGQFF. CDR3 in DNA: TGTGCCAGCAGCTTGGGGACTAGCGGGTATGGGCAGTTCTTC.